What follows is one T cell receptor beta chain and its context. Its antigen target is currently unknown. No per-base quality is available; no much larger clone lies one base away. The CDR3 numbers 12 residues from cysteine through phenylalanine. Of the read, only the CDR3 DNA is kept; its 36 bases are in frame from base 1. The germline V gene provides CDR1 MDHEN and CDR2 SYDVKM. V loses 6 bases at its end and J loses 10 bases; junction bases beyond the gene matches: 3. The data were obtained in a study of T cell responses to AZD1222 COVID-19 vaccine listed by TCRdb under 2021. Study-wide context: AZD1222 recipients whose second dose came at about 4 weeks and those whose second dose came at about 12 weeks were combined into one group, since spike-specific TCR depth and breadth did not differ between the two schedules. A total of about 250 trial participants underwent TCR sequencing, of whom roughly 210 had received two doses of AZD1222 and around 25 had received two doses of the MenACWY control vaccine. Trial participants were enrolled into age subgroups of 18-55, 56-69 and 70-plus years, which contained roughly 150, 30 and 60 TCR-sequenced participants, respectively.

The CDR3 regions of human TCRbeta chains were analyzed by immunosequencing. On the study's bioinformatics: Repertoire TCRs were checked for matches against a reference library of SARS-CoV-2-specific TCRs that had been generated using the MIRA antigen-specificity platform. Breadth was defined as the fraction of unique TCRs that were SARS-CoV-2-associated, and depth was defined as the fraction of total T cells that were SARS-CoV-2-associated. Using the MIRA data, each spike-specific TCR was assigned both to the spike region to which the TCR was reactive and to a CD4 or CD8 class. Log10-transformed breadth and depth values were compared by one-way ANOVA with Sidak's multiple comparisons tests. TCRdb obtained this table from immuneACCESS and retained in-frame rearrangements with V and J assigned. These tables miss some clones; where compared with another copy, unresolved V genes account for less than half of the shortfall, and the remainder is unexplained. V, J and clone size were drawn from that table, and D and trimming were deduced from the DNA. This sample has around 150,000 clones in its table, and about 95% of those were observed once. The ten biggest clones cover approximately 0.6% of the sample.

According to the study, the label for this sample's time point signals: baseline before first vaccination. Samples from vaccinated people were obtained from the UK trials COV001 and COV002, which included a single-blind randomized controlled phase 2/3 trial of AZD1222 (ChAdOx1 nCoV-19) in healthy adults. For TCRbeta chain sequencing, PBMC samples from trial participants were taken at day 0 and at day 28 after the second dose. What the study reported, not specific to this receptor: Most participants were white British and females outnumbered males, and the authors suggested that clonal diversity may have been underestimated. In the small 56-69-year group, the increase in depth fell short of significance, most likely because of low power. CD4 TCRs associated with the vaccine covered the entire spike protein, and the dominant responses were in regions 160-218 and 743-854. After two AZD1222 doses, spike-specific TCR breadth and depth were significantly higher than at day 0 and than in MenACWY recipients. Conclusions about previously exposed vaccinees are limited, since just six or seven AZD1222 recipients were seropositive for SARS-CoV-2 at baseline. Because no day 14 peak-response samples were available, the repertoires could be characterized only after the peak T cell response. Reportedly, close to half of the unique spike-specific TCRs recognized epitopes lying outside the regions that are mutated in the B.1.351 and B.1.1.7 variants.

The source material was peripheral blood, sampled on day 0 of AZD1222 vaccination. The sequence joins TRBV28 to TRBJ1-4; TRBD1 fits 9 bases in the junction. The origin of this receptor is an adult in good health. The DNA sequence is given as TGTGCCAGCAGGGGGACAGGGCCAAAACTGTTTTTT. Its protein product is CASRGTGPKLFF.